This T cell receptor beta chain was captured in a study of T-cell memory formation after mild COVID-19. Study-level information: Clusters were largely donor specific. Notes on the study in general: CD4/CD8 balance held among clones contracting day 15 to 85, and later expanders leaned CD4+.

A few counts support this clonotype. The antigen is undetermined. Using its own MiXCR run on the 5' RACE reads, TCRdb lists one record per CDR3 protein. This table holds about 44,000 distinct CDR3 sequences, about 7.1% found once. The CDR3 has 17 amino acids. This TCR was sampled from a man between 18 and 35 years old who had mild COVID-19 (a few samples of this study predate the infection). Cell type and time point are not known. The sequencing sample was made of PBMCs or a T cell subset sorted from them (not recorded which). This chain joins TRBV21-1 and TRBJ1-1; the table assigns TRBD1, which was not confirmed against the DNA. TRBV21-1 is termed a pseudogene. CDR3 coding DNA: TGTGCCAGCAGCCCCCTAATAGGACAGGGGACGAACACTGAAGCTTTCTTT. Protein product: CASSPLIGQGTNTEAFF.